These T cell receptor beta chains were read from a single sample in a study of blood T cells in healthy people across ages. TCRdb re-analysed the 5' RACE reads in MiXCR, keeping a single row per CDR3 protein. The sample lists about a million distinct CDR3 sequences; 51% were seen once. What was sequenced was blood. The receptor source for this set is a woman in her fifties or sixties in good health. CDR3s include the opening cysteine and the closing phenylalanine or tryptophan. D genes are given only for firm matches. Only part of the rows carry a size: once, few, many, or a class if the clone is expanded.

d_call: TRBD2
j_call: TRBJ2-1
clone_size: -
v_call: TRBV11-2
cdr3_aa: CASSSWPGTSRNEQFF
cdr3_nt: TGTGCCAGCAGCTCCTGGCCCGGGACTAGTCGCAATGAGCAGTTCTTC

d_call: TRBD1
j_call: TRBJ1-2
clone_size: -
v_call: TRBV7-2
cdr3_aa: CASSQVQGQVSTF
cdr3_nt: TGTGCCAGCAGTCAGGTACAGGGGCAGGTATCCACCTTC

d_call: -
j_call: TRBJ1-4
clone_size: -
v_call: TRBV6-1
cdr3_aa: CASSEAPLSVLATNEKLFF
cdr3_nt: TGTGCCAGCAGTGAAGCGCCTTTGTCAGTACTTGCAACTAATGAAAAACTGTTTTTT

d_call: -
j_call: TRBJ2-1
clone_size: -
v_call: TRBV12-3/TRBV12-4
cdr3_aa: CASSRGATKETQFF
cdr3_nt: TGTGCCAGCAGTCGAGGGGCGACGAAAGAGACCCAGTTCTTC

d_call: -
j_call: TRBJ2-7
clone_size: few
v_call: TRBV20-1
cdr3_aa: CSARVAGGGFYEQYF
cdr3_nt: TGCAGTGCTAGAGTTGCAGGGGGAGGGTTCTACGAGCAGTACTTC

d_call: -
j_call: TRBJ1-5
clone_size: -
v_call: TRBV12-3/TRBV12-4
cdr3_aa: CASSLQGWQPQHF
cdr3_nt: TGTGCCAGCAGCCTTCAGGGGTGGCAGCCCCAGCATTTT

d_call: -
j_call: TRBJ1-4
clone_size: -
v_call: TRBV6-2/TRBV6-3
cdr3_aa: CASRSQEGREKLFF
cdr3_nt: TGTGCCAGCAGATCACAGGAGGGGCGTGAAAAACTGTTTTTT

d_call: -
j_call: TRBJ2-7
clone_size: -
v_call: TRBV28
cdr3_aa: CASMHSTVTYEQYF
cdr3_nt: TGTGCCAGCATGCATTCTACAGTGACCTACGAGCAGTACTTC

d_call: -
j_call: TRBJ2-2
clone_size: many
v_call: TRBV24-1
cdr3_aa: CATSPTAGFTGELFF
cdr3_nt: TGTGCCACCAGTCCCACCGCAGGGTTCACCGGGGAGCTGTTTTTT

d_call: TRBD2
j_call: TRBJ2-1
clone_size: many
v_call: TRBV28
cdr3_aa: CASSLVGLAGKSYNEQFF
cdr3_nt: TGTGCCAGCAGTTTAGTCGGACTAGCGGGAAAGTCCTACAATGAGCAGTTCTTC

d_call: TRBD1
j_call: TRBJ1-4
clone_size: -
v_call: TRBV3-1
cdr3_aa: CASSRLGQGHEKLFF
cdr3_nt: TGTGCCAGCAGCCGCCTCGGACAGGGTCATGAAAAACTGTTTTTT

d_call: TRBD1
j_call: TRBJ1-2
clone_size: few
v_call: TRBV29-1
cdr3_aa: CSVIGQGAFVYGYTF
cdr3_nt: TGCAGCGTAATAGGACAGGGGGCTTTTGTCTATGGCTACACCTTC

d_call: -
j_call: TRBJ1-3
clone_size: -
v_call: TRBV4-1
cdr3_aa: CASSQRAAGNTIYF
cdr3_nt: TGCGCCAGCAGCCAAAGGGCAGCTGGAAACACCATATATTTT

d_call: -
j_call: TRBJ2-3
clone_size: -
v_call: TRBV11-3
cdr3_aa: CASSLGGAGSDTQYF
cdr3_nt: TGTGCCAGCAGCTTAGGCGGGGCGGGGTCAGATACGCAGTATTTT

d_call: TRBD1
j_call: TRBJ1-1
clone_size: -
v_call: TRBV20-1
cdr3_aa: CSAARDRGNTEAFF
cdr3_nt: TGCAGTGCTGCCCGGGACAGGGGGAACACTGAAGCTTTCTTT

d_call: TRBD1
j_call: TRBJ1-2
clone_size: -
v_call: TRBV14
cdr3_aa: CASGLGTDYGYTF
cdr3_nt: TGTGCCAGCGGCCTCGGGACAGACTATGGCTACACCTTC

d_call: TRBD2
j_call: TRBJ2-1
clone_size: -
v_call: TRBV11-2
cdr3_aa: CASSPPPTSREQFF
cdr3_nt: TGTGCCAGCAGCCCCCCGCCGACTAGCAGAGAGCAGTTCTTC